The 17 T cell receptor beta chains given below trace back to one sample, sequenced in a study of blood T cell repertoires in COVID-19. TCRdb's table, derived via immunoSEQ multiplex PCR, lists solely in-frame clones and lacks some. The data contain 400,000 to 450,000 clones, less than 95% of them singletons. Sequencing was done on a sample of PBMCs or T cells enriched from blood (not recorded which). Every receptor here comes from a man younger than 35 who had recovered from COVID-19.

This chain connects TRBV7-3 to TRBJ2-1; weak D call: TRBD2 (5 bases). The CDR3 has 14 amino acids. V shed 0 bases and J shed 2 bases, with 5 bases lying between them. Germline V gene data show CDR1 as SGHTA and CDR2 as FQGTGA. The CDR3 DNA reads TGTGCCAGCAGCTTAACGGAGGCCTACAATGAGCAGTTCTTC. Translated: CASSLTEAYNEQFF.

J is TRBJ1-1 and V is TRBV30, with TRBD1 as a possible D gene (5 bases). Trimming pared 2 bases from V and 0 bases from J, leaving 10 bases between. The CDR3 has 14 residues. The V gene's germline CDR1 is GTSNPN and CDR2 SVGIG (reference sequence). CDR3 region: CAWSRQTMNTEAFF. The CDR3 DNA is TGTGCCTGGAGTAGACAGACCATGAACACTGAAGCTTTCTTT.

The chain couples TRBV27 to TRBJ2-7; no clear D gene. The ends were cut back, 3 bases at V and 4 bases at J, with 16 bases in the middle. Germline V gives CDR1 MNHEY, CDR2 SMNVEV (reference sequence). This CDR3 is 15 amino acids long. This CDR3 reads CASSFSARRWYEQYF. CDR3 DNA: TGTGCCAGCAGTTTCAGCGCTCGGCGTTGGTACGAGCAGTACTTC.

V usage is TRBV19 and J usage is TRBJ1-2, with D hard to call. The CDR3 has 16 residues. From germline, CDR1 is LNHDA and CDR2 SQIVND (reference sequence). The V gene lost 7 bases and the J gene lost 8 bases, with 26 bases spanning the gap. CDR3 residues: CASNPIAAPGKNGYTF. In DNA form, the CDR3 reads TGTGCCAGTAACCCAATCGCCGCGCCGGGGAAAAACGGCTACACCTTC.

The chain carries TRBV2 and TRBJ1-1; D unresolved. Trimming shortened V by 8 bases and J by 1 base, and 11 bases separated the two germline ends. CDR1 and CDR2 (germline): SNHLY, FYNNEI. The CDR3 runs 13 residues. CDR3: CASYYAENTEAFF. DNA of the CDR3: TGTGCCAGCTATTATGCAGAGAACACTGAAGCTTTCTTT.

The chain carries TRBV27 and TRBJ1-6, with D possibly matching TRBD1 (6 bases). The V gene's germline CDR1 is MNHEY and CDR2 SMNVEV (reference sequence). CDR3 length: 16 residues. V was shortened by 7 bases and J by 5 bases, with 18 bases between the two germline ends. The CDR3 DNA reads TGTGCCAGCAAATCGGGGGGGCCCTGGGATAATTCACCCCTCCACTTT. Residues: CASKSGGPWDNSPLHF.

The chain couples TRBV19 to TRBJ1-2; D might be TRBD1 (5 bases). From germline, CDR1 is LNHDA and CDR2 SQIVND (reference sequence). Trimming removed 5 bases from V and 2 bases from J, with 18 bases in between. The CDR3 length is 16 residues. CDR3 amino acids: CASSHRQRWGNYGYTF. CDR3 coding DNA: TGTGCCAGTAGTCACAGGCAAAGGTGGGGCAACTATGGCTACACCTTC.

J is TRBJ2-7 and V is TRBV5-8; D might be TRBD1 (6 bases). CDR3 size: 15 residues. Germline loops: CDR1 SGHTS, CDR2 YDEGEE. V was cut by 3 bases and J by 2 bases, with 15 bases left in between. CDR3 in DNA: TGTGCCAGCAGCTCAAGCGACAGGAATACCTACGAGCAGTACTTC. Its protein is CASSSSDRNTYEQYF.

CDR3 sequence: CASEPSNYNEQFF. The CDR3 bases are TGTGCCAGCGAGCCCTCAAACTACAATGAGCAGTTCTTC. The chain is built from TRBV28 and TRBJ2-1; no clear D gene. The germline V gene encodes CDR1 MDHEN and CDR2 SYDVKM. The CDR3 spans 13 residues. Trimming removed 8 bases at V and 3 bases at J, with 11 bases between. Full variable domain (outside the CDR3, taken from reference TRBV28 and TRBJ2-1): DVKVTQSSRYLVKRTGEKVFLECVQDMDHENMFWYRQDPGLGLRLIYFSYDVKMKEKGDIPEGYSVSREKKERFSLILESASTNQTSMYLCASEPSNYNEQFFGPGTRLTVL.

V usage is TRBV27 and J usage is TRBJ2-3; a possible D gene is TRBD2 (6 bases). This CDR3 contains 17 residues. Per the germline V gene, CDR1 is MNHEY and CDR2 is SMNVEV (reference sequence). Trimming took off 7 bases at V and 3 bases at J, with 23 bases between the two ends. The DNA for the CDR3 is TGTGCCAGCACCCAGAGGTTGCGGGAAAAGGGGACAGATACGCAGTATTTT. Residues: CASTQRLREKGTDTQYF.

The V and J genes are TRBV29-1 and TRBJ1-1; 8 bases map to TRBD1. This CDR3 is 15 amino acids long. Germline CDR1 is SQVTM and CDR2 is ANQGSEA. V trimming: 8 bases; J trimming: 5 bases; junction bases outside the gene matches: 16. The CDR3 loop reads CSTRGRQGTKTEAFF. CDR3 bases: TGCAGCACACGAGGGAGACAGGGGACGAAGACTGAAGCTTTCTTT.

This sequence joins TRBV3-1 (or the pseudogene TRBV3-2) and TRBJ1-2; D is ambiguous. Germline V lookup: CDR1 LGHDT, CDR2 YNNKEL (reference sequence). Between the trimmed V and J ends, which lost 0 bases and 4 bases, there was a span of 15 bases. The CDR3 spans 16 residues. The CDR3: CASSQESGSGPYGYTF. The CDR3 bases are TGTGCCAGCAGCCAAGAGTCGGGATCGGGTCCCTATGGCTACACCTTC.

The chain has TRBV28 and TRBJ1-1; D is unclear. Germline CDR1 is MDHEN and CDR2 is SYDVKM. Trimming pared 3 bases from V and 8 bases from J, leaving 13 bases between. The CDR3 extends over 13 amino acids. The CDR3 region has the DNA TGTGCCAGCAGTTTTCCACCCCAAGAGGAAGCTTTCTTT. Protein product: CASSFPPQEEAFF.

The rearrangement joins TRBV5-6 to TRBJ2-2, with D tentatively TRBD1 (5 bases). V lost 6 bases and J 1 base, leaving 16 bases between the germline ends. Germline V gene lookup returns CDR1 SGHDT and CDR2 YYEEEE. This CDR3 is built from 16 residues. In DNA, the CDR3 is TGTGCCAGCACCCGGTTCGGCGACAGGAACACCGGGGAGCTGTTTTTT. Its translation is CASTRFGDRNTGELFF.

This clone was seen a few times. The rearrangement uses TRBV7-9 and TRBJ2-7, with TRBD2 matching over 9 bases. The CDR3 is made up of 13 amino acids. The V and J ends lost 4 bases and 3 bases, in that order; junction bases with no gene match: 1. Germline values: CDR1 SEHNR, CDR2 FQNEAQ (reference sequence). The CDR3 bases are TGTGCCAGCAGCTGGACTAGCGACTACGAGCAGTACTTC. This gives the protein CASSWTSDYEQYF.

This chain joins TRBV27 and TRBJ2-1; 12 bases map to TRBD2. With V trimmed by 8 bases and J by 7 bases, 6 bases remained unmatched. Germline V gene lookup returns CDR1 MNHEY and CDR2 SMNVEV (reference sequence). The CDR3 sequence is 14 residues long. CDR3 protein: CASRSSGRVNEQFF. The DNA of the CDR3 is TGTGCCAGCCGGTCTAGCGGGAGGGTAAATGAGCAGTTCTTC.

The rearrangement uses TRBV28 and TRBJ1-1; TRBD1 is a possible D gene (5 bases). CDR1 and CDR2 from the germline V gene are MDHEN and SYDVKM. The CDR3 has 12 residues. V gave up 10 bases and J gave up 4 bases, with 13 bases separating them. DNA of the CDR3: TGTGCCACCCTGGGGGAGGGCACTGAAGCTTTCTTT. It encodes CATLGEGTEAFF.